One and the same sample provided the 5 T cell receptor beta chains below, sequenced in a study of CD8+CD57+ T cells in acquired aplastic anemia. TCR beta VDJ and CDR3 profiles were obtained from a genomic DNA template. From the reads, TCRdb called clonotypes with MiXCR, one entry per CDR3 protein. The table shows a few hundred thousand distinct CDR3 sequences, with over 60% occurring only once. Sequencing was carried out using sorted CD4+, CD8+, or CD8+CD57+ T cells (not recorded which) from PBMCs. All receptors derive from a human donor in good health.

The rearrangement links TRBV7-6 to TRBJ2-2, with D possibly matching TRBD1 (5 bases). With 1 base removed from V and 0 bases from J, the gap between germline ends came to 15 bases. The CDR3 contains 18 residues. Germline V gives CDR1 SGHVS, CDR2 FNYEAQ. The CDR3 DNA sequence: TGTGCCAGCAGCTTAGGGCACGCAGGGTACGCGAACACCGGGGAGCTGTTTTTT. Protein sequence: CASSLGHAGYANTGELFF.

This clonotype was detected a few times. The chain recombines TRBV29-1 with TRBJ1-2; weak D call: TRBD1 (6 bases). The CDR3 extends over 12 amino acids. CDR1 and CDR2 (germline): SQVTM, ANQGSEA. The germline V and J ends were trimmed by 5 bases and 8 bases, with 15 bases remaining between them. CDR3 region: CSVQNRALGYTF. CDR3 in DNA: TGCAGCGTTCAGAACAGGGCACTAGGCTACACCTTC. Combining the CDR3 with reference TRBV29-1 and TRBJ1-2 gives the whole variable domain SAVISQKPSRDICQRGTSLTIQCQVDSQVTMMFWYRQQPGQSLTLIATANQGSEATYESGFVIDKFPISRPNLTFSTLTVSNMSPEDSSIYLCSVQNRALGYTFGSGTRLTVV.

Ten or more counts support this clonotype. This sequence joins TRBV5-8 and TRBJ2-1, with D perhaps matching TRBD1 or TRBD2 (6 bases each). Between the trimmed V and J ends, which lost 4 bases and 6 bases, there was a span of 17 bases. CDR3 length: 15 amino acids. Germline V CDR1 and CDR2: SGHTS, YDEGEE. The CDR3 DNA reads TGTGCCAGCAGCCCCCCGGGGGCTAGAGGCAATGAGCAGTTCTTC. Protein product: CASSPPGARGNEQFF.

There are many counts of this clonotype. The chain employs TRBV27 and TRBJ1-1, with D uncertain. The length of the CDR3 is 13 residues. The V end lost 3 bases, the J end lost 1 base, and 6 bases lay between the germline ends. The germline gives CDR1 MNHEY, CDR2 SMNVEV (reference sequence). The CDR3 here is CASSLSRNTEAFF. The CDR3 bases are TGTGCCAGCAGTTTGTCGCGGAACACTGAAGCTTTCTTT.

This clonotype was counted ten times or more. The chain uses TRBV4-2 and TRBJ1-1; no firm D call. CDR1 is LGHNA and CDR2 is YNFKEQ in the germline V gene. The CDR3 is made up of 14 amino acids. V was cut by 1 base and J by 1 base, with 7 bases left in between. CDR3 protein: CASSQVPENTEAFF. CDR3 coding DNA: TGTGCCAGCAGCCAAGTACCGGAGAACACTGAAGCTTTCTTT.